This entry lists 29 T cell receptor beta chains sequenced from one sample in a study of cytotoxic CD8 clonotypes in ibrutinib-treated CLL. Only in-frame clones appear in the TCRdb table, and some are missing; sequencing was by immunoSEQ multiplex PCR. The repertoire includes about 45,000 clones, 69% of them detected once, and roughly 12% sits in the top ten. The sample consisted of PBMCs, taken after 12 months of ibrutinib treatment. Source of these receptors: a human donor with chronic lymphocytic leukemia.

The rearrangement links TRBV11-1 to TRBJ2-7; 8 positions agree with TRBD1. The length of the CDR3 is 16 residues. After removal of 5 bases from V and 5 bases from J, the junction contained 14 bases not matched to a gene. CDR1 and CDR2 from the germline V gene are SGHAT and FQDESV (reference sequence). The CDR3 loop reads CASSPLDRAVRDEQYF. The CDR3 nucleotides read TGTGCCAGCAGCCCCTTGGACAGGGCGGTAAGGGACGAGCAGTACTTC.

This clone was picked up a small number of times. The rearrangement joins TRBV27 to TRBJ2-2; 9 bases are shared with TRBD1. J was trimmed by 8 bases and V by 5 bases; bases with no gene match: 12. Germline CDR1 reads MNHEY; CDR2 reads SMNVEV (reference sequence). CDR3 length: 16 amino acids. The CDR3 sequence: CASSPGTGKSTGELFF. Written as DNA, the CDR3 is TGTGCCAGCAGTCCCGGGACAGGGAAATCAACTGGGGAGCTGTTTTTT.

This chain uses TRBV6-5 with TRBJ2-1; D is undetermined. CDR1 is MNHEY, CDR2 SVGAGI, per germline. There are 14 residues in the CDR3. V shed 8 bases and J shed 4 bases, with 15 bases lying between them. The CDR3 coding sequence is TGTGCCAGCGGGCCGCGGAACAGATACAATGAGCAGTTCTTC. It codes for CASGPRNRYNEQFF.

The chain has TRBV4-2 and TRBJ2-1; 8 nucleotides align to TRBD2. Trimming at V came to 4 bases and at J to 5 bases, leaving 4 bases not matched to a gene. Germline lookup yields CDR1 LGHNA and CDR2 YNFKEQ. There are 14 residues in the CDR3. The CDR3 is CASSLSGVHNEQFF. DNA of the CDR3: TGTGCCAGCAGCCTTAGCGGGGTCCACAATGAGCAGTTCTTC.

This clone has just a few counts. This chain connects TRBV6-1 to TRBJ1-5; TRBD1 is a possible D gene (5 bases). Germline V lookup: CDR1 MNHNS, CDR2 SASEGT. This CDR3 has 17 residues. Trimming shortened V by 0 bases and J by 7 bases, and 19 bases separated the two germline ends. CDR3 residues: CASSEARGAGRRQPQHF. In DNA form, the CDR3 reads TGTGCCAGCAGTGAAGCTCGAGGGGCAGGGCGGAGGCAGCCCCAGCATTTT.

The chain combines TRBV6-6 with TRBJ1-2; 7 nucleotides align to TRBD1. The CDR3 runs 14 residues. Losses at the gene ends were 8 bases for V and 4 bases for J; bases not matched to a gene: 10. Germline-derived CDR1 and CDR2 are MNHNY and SVGAGI (reference sequence). DNA for the CDR3: TGTGCCAGCGTATACGACAGGGACCTCTATGGCTACACCTTC. Its translation: CASVYDRDLYGYTF.

This chain links TRBV9 with TRBJ1-2; D perhaps matches TRBD1 (6 bases). CDR3 length: 15 amino acids. CDR1 is SGDLS, CDR2 YYNGEE, per germline. Trimming left V 0 bases short and J 4 bases short, with 13 bases between. The chain's CDR3 is CASSVALGGFYGYTF. CDR3 bases: TGTGCCAGCAGCGTAGCTCTAGGGGGGTTCTATGGCTACACCTTC.

V usage is TRBV20-1 and J usage is TRBJ2-5; D is undetermined. The V gene lost 4 bases and the J gene lost 5 bases, with 8 bases spanning the gap. CDR1 and CDR2 (germline): DFQATT, SNEGSKA (reference sequence). This CDR3 is built from 11 residues. CDR3 sequence: CSATFSETQYF. DNA of the CDR3: TGCAGTGCTACCTTCTCCGAGACCCAGTACTTC.

V is TRBV7-6 and J is TRBJ2-2; the match to TRBD1 covers 8 bases. The CDR3 length is 17 residues. Losses at the gene ends were 1 base for V and 0 bases for J; bases not matched to a gene: 4. CDR1 is SGHVS, CDR2 FNYEAQ, per germline. The CDR3 DNA sequence: TGTGCCAGCAGCTTAGTCGGACAGGGCGCGAACACCGGGGAGCTGTTTTTT. It is translated as CASSLVGQGANTGELFF. Variable domain in full (rest from reference TRBV7-6 and TRBJ2-2): GAGVSQSPRYKVTKRGQDVALRCDPISGHVSLYWYRQALGQGPEFLTYFNYEAQQDKSGLPNDRFSAERPEGSISTLTIQRTEQRDSAMYRCASSLVGQGANTGELFFGEGSRLTVL.

This chain connects TRBV27 to TRBJ2-3; TRBD2 matches at 8 bases. The CDR3 spans 14 residues. Germline CDR1 is MNHEY and CDR2 is SMNVEV (reference sequence). The J segment lost 7 bases and the V segment lost 3 bases, leaving 6 bases of the junction unmatched. CDR3 in DNA: TGTGCCAGCAGTTTTTACGGGGGGGCTAATACGCAGTATTTT. As protein: CASSFYGGANTQYF.

This clone was counted only a few times. V usage is TRBV27 and J usage is TRBJ1-1; a weak D match, TRBD1 (5 bases). V lost 3 bases to trimming and J lost 12 bases, with 14 bases between them. Germline lookup yields CDR1 MNHEY and CDR2 SMNVEV (reference sequence). This CDR3 has 12 amino acids. CDR3: CASSFPGSEPFF. CDR3 DNA sequence: TGTGCCAGCAGTTTTCCAGGGTCTGAGCCTTTCTTT.

The genes are TRBV11-1 and TRBJ1-6, with unresolved D. V was clipped by 5 bases and J by 9 bases, with 14 bases between them. The CDR3 extends over 14 amino acids. CDR1 and CDR2 (germline): SGHAT, FQDESV (reference sequence). The CDR3, as DNA: TGTGCCAGCAGCCCCTATGGGCCTTTTTCACCCCTCCACTTT. Protein sequence: CASSPYGPFSPLHF.

The rearrangement links TRBV27 to TRBJ1-2; 9 positions match TRBD1. Germline lookup yields CDR1 MNHEY and CDR2 SMNVEV (reference sequence). The J segment lost 7 bases and the V segment lost 6 bases, leaving 9 bases of the junction unmatched. This CDR3 is 14 amino acids long. Here the CDR3 DNA reads TGTGCCAGCAGGGACGGGACAGGGCAAGGTGGCTACACCTTC. Residues: CASRDGTGQGGYTF.

The V gene is TRBV6-5, the J gene TRBJ1-1; 7 positions match TRBD1. V lost 2 bases and J lost 7; bases outside the gene matches: 7. The germline CDR1 and CDR2 sequences are MNHEY and SVGAGI. The CDR3 runs 14 residues. As DNA, the CDR3 is TGTGCCAGCAGTTACAGCGGGACAGAAAATGAAGCTTTCTTT. It is translated as CASSYSGTENEAFF.

The rearrangement links TRBV7-2 to TRBJ1-2; D call uncertain. CDR3 length: 14 amino acids. Trimming pared 2 bases from V and 2 bases from J, leaving 9 bases between. Germline loops: CDR1 SGHTA, CDR2 FQGNSA. Written as DNA, the CDR3 is TGTGCCAGCAGCTTACCCGTTCCAAACTATGGCTACACCTTC. As protein: CASSLPVPNYGYTF.

The V and J genes are TRBV19 and TRBJ1-1, with TRBD1 as a possible D gene (5 bases). Germline V CDR1 and CDR2: LNHDA, SQIVND (reference sequence). The CDR3 runs to 13 residues. V lost 5 bases to trimming and J lost 8 bases, with 15 bases between them. In DNA form, the CDR3 reads TGTGCCAGTAGTCCCGGGACCCGATTGGAAGCTTTCTTT. Residues: CASSPGTRLEAFF.

This clone appeared a single time. V is TRBV5-1 and J is TRBJ2-2; 8 bases agree with TRBD1. Unmatched junction bases numbered 8, after V lost 4 bases and J lost 3 bases. Germline CDR1 is SGHRS and CDR2 is YFSETQ. This CDR3 spans 16 amino acids. CDR3 loop: CASSPLQGADTGELFF. The CDR3 region has the DNA TGCGCCAGCAGCCCTCTGCAGGGGGCAGACACCGGGGAGCTGTTTTTT.

This clone was seen only a few times. The J gene is TRBJ1-2, the V gene TRBV5-1, with D possibly TRBD1 on 6 matching bases. CDR1 and CDR2 (germline): SGHRS, YFSETQ. V was clipped by 4 bases and J by 2 bases, with 15 bases between them. The CDR3 is 15 amino acids. The CDR3 DNA reads as TGCGCCAGCAGCCCGGGGGCAGGGCCCAACTATGGCTACACCTTC. It encodes CASSPGAGPNYGYTF. Drawing the rest from reference TRBV5-1 and TRBJ1-2, the complete variable domain is KAGVTQTPRYLIKTRGQQVTLSCSPISGHRSVSWYQQTPGQGLQFLFEYFSETQRNKGNFPGRFSGRQFSNSRSEMNVSTLELGDSALYLCASSPGAGPNYGYTFGSGTRLTVV.

This clone was recorded only once. V and J are TRBV2 and TRBJ2-1; D may be TRBD1 (8 bases). The length of the CDR3 is 14 residues. Germline V gene lookup returns CDR1 SNHLY and CDR2 FYNNEI. V dropped 7 bases and J dropped 4 bases, with 14 bases sitting between them. CDR3 in DNA: TGTGCCAGCAAAACAGGGGGGGATTACAATGAGCAGTTCTTC. Protein sequence: CASKTGGDYNEQFF.

V usage is TRBV2 and J usage is TRBJ2-3, with 9 bases matching TRBD2. The CDR3 is 15 amino acids. The germline gives CDR1 SNHLY, CDR2 FYNNEI. The J segment lost 4 bases and the V segment lost 1 base, leaving 3 bases of the junction unmatched. The CDR3 DNA reads as TGTGCCAGCAGTGAAGAGTTAGCGGGGGCAGATACGCAGTATTTT. Translated: CASSEELAGADTQYF.

This clone has a handful of counts. This chain links TRBV2 with TRBJ1-5, with D uncertain. CDR3 length: 15 residues. Trimming took off 1 base at V and 1 base at J, with 8 bases between the two ends. Per germline, CDR1 SNHLY and CDR2 FYNNEI. CDR3 amino acids: CASSEGVLSNQPQHF. CDR3 in DNA: TGTGCCAGCAGTGAAGGAGTCCTAAGCAATCAGCCCCAGCATTTT.

This chain's CDR3 is CASSAHNEQFF. In DNA, the CDR3 is TGTGCCAGCAGCGCGCATAATGAGCAGTTCTTC. The J gene is TRBJ2-1, the V gene TRBV7-3; no definite D call. Germline V gives CDR1 SGHTA, CDR2 FQGTGA. The ends were cut back, 5 bases at V and 7 bases at J, with 6 bases in the middle. The CDR3 loop spans 11 amino acids.

J is TRBJ1-6 and V is TRBV19; D call uncertain. The CDR3 contains 13 residues. Per the germline V gene, CDR1 is LNHDA and CDR2 is SQIVND (reference sequence). V lost 5 bases and J 10 bases, leaving 12 bases between the germline ends. The CDR3: CASSEARISPLHF. The CDR3 DNA sequence: TGTGCCAGTAGTGAGGCCAGGATCTCACCCCTCCACTTT.

The rearrangement links TRBV5-1 to TRBJ1-2; 8 positions agree with TRBD1. With V trimmed by 4 bases and J by 5 bases, 10 bases remained unmatched. CDR1 SGHRS and CDR2 YFSETQ come from the germline V gene. This CDR3 region has 15 residues. The CDR3 loop is CASSPLQGVMYGYTF. CDR3 sequence (DNA): TGCGCCAGCAGCCCCCTACAGGGGGTAATGTATGGCTACACCTTC.

CDR3 bases: TGTGCCAGCAGCGTAAAGGGGACAGGGGGAGGAAACACTGAAGCTTTCTTT. Translation: CASSVKGTGGGNTEAFF. The rearrangement uses TRBV9 and TRBJ1-1; 11 positions agree with TRBD1. The junction had 7 bases not matched to a gene; V was cut back by 1 base and J by 2 bases. This CDR3 has 17 residues. The germline V gene encodes CDR1 SGDLS and CDR2 YYNGEE.

The chain recombines TRBV7-9 with TRBJ1-1; maybe TRBD1 (6 bases). Germline CDR1 reads SEHNR; CDR2 reads FQNEAQ (reference sequence). Trimming removed 5 bases from V and 7 bases from J, with 11 bases in between. This CDR3 has 12 amino acids. CDR3 DNA: TGTGCCAGCAGCGATAGGGGGGTTGAAGCTTTCTTT. It translates to CASSDRGVEAFF.

The chain joins TRBV4-1 to TRBJ1-2, with 9 nucleotides matching TRBD1. V was clipped by 0 bases and J by 2 bases; unmatched bases: 10. The CDR3 consists of 18 residues. Germline V CDR1 and CDR2: MGHRA, YSYEKL. The CDR3 reads CASSQELRTGVRNYGYTF. CDR3 DNA: TGCGCCAGCAGCCAAGAATTAAGGACAGGGGTTCGGAACTATGGCTACACCTTC.

This clone was counted once. V is TRBV6-5 and J is TRBJ2-7; weak D call: TRBD2 (5 bases). The germline V gene encodes CDR1 MNHEY and CDR2 SVGAGI. The CDR3 is 12 residues long. The ends were cut back, 10 bases at V and 2 bases at J, with 12 bases in the middle. CDR3: CATQTRAYEQYF. The CDR3, as DNA: TGTGCCACCCAGACGAGGGCCTACGAGCAGTACTTC.

This clone occurred once. This sequence joins TRBV2 and TRBJ2-3; 8 nucleotides agree with TRBD2. This CDR3 has 15 amino acids. The germline gives CDR1 SNHLY, CDR2 FYNNEI. V gave up 3 bases and J gave up 5 bases; unmatched junction bases: 7. CDR3 sequence: CASSDGRGAQDTQYF. CDR3 sequence (DNA): TGTGCCAGCAGTGATGGGCGGGGGGCTCAAGATACGCAGTATTTT.